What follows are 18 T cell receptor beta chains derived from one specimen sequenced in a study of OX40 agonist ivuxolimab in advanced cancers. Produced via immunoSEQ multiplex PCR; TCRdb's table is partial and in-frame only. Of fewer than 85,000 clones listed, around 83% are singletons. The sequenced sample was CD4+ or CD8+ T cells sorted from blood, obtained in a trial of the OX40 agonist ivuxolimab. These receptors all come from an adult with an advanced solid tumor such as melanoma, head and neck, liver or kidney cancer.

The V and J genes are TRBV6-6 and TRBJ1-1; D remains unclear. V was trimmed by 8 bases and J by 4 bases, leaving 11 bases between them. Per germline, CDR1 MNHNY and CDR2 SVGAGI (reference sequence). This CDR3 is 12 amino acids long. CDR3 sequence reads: CASLGYGTEAFF. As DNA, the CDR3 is TGTGCCAGCTTAGGGTACGGCACTGAAGCTTTCTTT.

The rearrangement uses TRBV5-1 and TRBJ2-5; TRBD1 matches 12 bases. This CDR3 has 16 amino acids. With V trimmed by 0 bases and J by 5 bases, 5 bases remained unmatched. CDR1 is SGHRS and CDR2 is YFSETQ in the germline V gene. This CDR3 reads CASSLEGTGGRETQYF. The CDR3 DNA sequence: TGCGCCAGCAGCTTGGAGGGGACAGGGGGCCGGGAGACCCAGTACTTC.

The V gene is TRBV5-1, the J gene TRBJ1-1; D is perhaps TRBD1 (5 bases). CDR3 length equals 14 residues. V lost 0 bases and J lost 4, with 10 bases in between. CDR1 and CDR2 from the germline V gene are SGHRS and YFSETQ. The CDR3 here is CASSLAGRGTEAFF. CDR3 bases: TGCGCCAGCAGCTTGGCCGGGAGGGGCACTGAAGCTTTCTTT. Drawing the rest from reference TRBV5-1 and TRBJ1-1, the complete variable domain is KAGVTQTPRYLIKTRGQQVTLSCSPISGHRSVSWYQQTPGQGLQFLFEYFSETQRNKGNFPGRFSGRQFSNSRSEMNVSTLELGDSALYLCASSLAGRGTEAFFGQGTRLTVV.

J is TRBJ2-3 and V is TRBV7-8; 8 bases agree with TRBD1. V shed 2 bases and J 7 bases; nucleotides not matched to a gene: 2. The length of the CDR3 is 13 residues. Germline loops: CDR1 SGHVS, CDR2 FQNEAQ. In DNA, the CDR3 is TGTGCCAGCAGCTTACGACAGGGGAATACGCAGTATTTT. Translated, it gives CASSLRQGNTQYF.

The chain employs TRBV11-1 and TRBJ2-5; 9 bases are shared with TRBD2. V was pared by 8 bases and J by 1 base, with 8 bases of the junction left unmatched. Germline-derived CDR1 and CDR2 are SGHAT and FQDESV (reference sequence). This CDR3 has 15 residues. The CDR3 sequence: CASSSGRSFQETQYF. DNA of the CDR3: TGTGCCAGCTCAAGCGGGAGGTCCTTCCAAGAGACCCAGTACTTC. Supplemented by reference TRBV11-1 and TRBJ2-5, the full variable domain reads EAEVAQSPRYKITEKSQAVAFWCDPISGHATLYWYRQILGQGPELLVQFQDESVVDDSQLPKDRFSAERLKGVDSTLKIQPAELGDSAMYLCASSSGRSFQETQYFGPGTRLLVL.

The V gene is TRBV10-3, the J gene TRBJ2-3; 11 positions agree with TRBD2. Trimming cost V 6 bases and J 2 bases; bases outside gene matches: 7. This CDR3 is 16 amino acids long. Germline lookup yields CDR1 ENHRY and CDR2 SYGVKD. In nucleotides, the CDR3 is TGTGCCATCAGCTCGGGACTAGCGGCCTCCACAGATACGCAGTATTTT. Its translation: CAISSGLAASTDTQYF.

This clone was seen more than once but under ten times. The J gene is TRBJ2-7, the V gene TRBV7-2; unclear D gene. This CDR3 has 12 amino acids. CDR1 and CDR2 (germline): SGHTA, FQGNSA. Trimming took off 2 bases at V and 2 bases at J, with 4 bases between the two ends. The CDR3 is CASSLSAYEQYF. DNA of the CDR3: TGTGCCAGCAGCTTAAGCGCCTACGAGCAGTACTTC. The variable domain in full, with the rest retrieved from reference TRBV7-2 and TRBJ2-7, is GAGVSQSPSNKVTEKGKDVELRCDPISGHTALYWYRQSLGQGLEFLIYFQGNSAPDKSGLPSDRFSAERTGGSVSTLTIQRTQQEDSAVYLCASSLSAYEQYFGPGTRLTVT.

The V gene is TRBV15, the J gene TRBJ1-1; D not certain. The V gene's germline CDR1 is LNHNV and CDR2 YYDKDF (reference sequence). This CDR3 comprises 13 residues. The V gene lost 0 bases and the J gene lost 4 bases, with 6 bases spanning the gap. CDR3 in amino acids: CATSRDLGTEAFF. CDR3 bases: TGTGCCACCAGCAGAGATTTGGGCACTGAAGCTTTCTTT. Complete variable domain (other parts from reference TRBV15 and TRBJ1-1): DAMVIQNPRYQVTQFGKPVTLSCSQTLNHNVMYWYQQKSSQAPKLLFHYYDKDFNNEADTPDNFQSRRPNTSFCFLDIRSPGLGDTAMYLCATSRDLGTEAFFGQGTRLTVV.

The CDR3 DNA follows: TGTGCCAGCAGCTCACCCGGGGCATGGGCGGGTAACACTGAAGCTTTCTTT. This gives the protein CASSSPGAWAGNTEAFF. The chain joins TRBV5-6 to TRBJ1-1; D is possibly TRBD1 (5 bases). Germline CDR1 SGHDT, CDR2 YYEEEE. The V and J ends lost 3 bases and 2 bases respectively, with 20 bases between them. There are 17 residues in the CDR3.

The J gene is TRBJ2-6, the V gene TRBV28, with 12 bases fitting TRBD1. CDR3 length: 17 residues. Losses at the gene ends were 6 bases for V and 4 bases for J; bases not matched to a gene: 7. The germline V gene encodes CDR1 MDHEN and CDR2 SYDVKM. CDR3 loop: CASRGQGANSGANVLTF. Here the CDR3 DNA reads TGTGCCAGCAGGGGACAGGGGGCGAATTCCGGGGCCAACGTCCTGACTTTC. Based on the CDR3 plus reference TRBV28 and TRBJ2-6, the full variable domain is DVKVTQSSRYLVKRTGEKVFLECVQDMDHENMFWYRQDPGLGLRLIYFSYDVKMKEKGDIPEGYSVSREKKERFSLILESASTNQTSMYLCASRGQGANSGANVLTFGAGSRLTVL.

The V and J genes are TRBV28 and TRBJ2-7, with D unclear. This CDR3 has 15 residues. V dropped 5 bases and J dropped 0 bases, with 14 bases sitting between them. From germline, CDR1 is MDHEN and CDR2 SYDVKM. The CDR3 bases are TGTGCCAGCAGTAGACGTAGGGCGAGCTCCTACGAGCAGTACTTC. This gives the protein CASSRRRASSYEQYF.

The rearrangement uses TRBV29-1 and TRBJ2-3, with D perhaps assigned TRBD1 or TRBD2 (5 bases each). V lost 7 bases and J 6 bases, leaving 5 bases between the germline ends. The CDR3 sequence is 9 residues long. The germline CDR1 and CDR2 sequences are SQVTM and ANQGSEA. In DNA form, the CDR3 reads TGCAGCGGGGGGGATACGCAGTATTTT. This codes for CSGGDTQYF.

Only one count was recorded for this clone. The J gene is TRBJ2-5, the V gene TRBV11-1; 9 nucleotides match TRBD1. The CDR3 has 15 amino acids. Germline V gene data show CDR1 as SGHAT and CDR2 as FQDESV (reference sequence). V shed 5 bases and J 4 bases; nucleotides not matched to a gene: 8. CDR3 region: CASSRGTGMVETQYF. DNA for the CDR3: TGTGCCAGCAGCCGAGGGACAGGGATGGTAGAGACCCAGTACTTC.

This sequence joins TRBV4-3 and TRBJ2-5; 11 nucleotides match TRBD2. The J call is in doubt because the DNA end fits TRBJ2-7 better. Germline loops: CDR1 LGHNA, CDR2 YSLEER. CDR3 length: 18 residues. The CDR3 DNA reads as TGCGCCAGCAGCCAAGAGCTGACTAGCGGGACATACTCCTACGAGCAGTACTTC. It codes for CASSQELTSGTYSYEQYF.

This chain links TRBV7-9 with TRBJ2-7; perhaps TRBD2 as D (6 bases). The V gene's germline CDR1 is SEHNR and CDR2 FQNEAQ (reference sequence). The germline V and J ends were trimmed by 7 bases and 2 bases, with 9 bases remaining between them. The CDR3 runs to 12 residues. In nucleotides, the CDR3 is TGTGCCAGCAACGCGGGGCCCTACGAGCAGTACTTC. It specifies CASNAGPYEQYF. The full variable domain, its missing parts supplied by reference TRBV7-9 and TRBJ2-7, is DTGVSQNPRHKITKRGQNVTFRCDPISEHNRLYWYRQTLGQGPEFLTYFQNEAQLEKSRLLSDRFSAERPKGSFSTLEIQRTEQGDSAMYLCASNAGPYEQYFGPGTRLTVT.

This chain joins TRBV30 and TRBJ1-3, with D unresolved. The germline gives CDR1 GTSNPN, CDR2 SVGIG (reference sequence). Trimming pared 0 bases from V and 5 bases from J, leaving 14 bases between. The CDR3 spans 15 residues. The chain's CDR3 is CAWSVRTTLRNTIYF. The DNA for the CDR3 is TGTGCCTGGAGTGTACGCACAACTCTTCGAAACACCATATATTTT.

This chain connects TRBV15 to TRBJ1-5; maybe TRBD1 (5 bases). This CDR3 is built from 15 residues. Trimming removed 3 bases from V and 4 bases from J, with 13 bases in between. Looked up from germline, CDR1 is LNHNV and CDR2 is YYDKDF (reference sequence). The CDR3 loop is CATSRNGGRNQPQHF. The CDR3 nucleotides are TGTGCCACCAGCAGGAACGGGGGGAGGAATCAGCCCCAGCATTTT.

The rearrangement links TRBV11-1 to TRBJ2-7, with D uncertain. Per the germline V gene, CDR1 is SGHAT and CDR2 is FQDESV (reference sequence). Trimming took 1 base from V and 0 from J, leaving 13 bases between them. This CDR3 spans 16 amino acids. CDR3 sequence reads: CASSLVVGRSSYEQYF. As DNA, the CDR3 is TGTGCCAGCAGCTTAGTGGTTGGACGGAGCTCCTACGAGCAGTACTTC.